Below are 22 T cell receptor beta chains sequenced from a single sample in a study of blood T cells in healthy people across ages (dated by TCRdb to between 2014 and 2017). The method was 5' RACE. Sequencing took place on an Illumina HiSeq 2500. The second PCR ran for about 7 to 11 cycles and used a J-beta primer mix along with a sample-barcoded 5' primer. The raw public data were reprocessed by TCRdb itself: fastp quality trimming at Q25, MiXCR clonotype calling, in-frame beta chains only. Every entry covers one CDR3 protein and lists the most common genes and DNA from its rows. Within this sample are about 780,000 distinct CDR3 sequences, with 35% to 60% of them counted one time only. The leading ten clones occupy 15% to 20% of the sample. Sequenced: blood. These receptors were obtained from a man at least 80 years old in good health.

The chain uses TRBV20-1 and TRBJ2-1; tentatively, D is TRBD2 (6 bases). The J call may be wrong; the DNA end is better matched by TRBJ2-7. Looked up from germline, CDR1 is DFQATT and CDR2 is SNEGSKA (reference sequence). The CDR3 length is 19 residues. CDR3 loop: CSARDAGLREEGSYNEQYF. In nucleotides, the CDR3 is TGCAGTGCTAGAGATGCGGGTCTCAGGGAGGAGGGCTCCTACAATGAGCAGTACTTC.

Ten or more counts support this clonotype. The chain links TRBV3-1 to TRBJ2-5; D is perhaps TRBD2 (5 bases). From germline, CDR1 is LGHDT and CDR2 YNNKEL (reference sequence). The CDR3 runs to 14 residues. V was pared by 4 bases and J by 3 bases, with 12 bases between. CDR3 loop: CASSPSTRKETQYF. For the CDR3, the DNA is TGTGCCAGCAGCCCCAGCACTAGGAAAGAGACCCAGTACTTC.

Regarding this clonotype: A much larger clonotype is one base distant, so this may be a read error. The CDR3 nucleotides are TGTGCCAGCAGTGTTGGGGTAGCTAACTATGGCTACACCTTC. Amino acids: CASSVGVANYGYTF. The rearrangement links TRBV12-3 or TRBV12-4 to TRBJ1-2; D not resolved. V was trimmed by 5 bases and J by 0 bases, leaving 10 bases between them. CDR3 length: 14 residues.

The chain recombines TRBV20-1 with TRBJ2-7; 10 nucleotides agree with TRBD2. The CDR3 length is 14 residues. The V gene's germline CDR1 is DFQATT and CDR2 SNEGSKA (reference sequence). Trimming cost V 6 bases and J 5 bases; bases outside gene matches: 10. The CDR3 DNA follows: TGCAGTGCCATCCCTAGCGGGAGTATCGACGAGCAGTACTTC. This codes for CSAIPSGSIDEQYF.

V gene TRBV20-1 combines with J gene TRBJ2-5, with unresolved D. Trimming removed 3 bases from V and 0 bases from J, with 5 bases in between. This CDR3 has 12 residues. CDR1 and CDR2 (germline): DFQATT, SNEGSKA (reference sequence). CDR3 sequence: CSASSNQETQYF. The CDR3 bases are TGCAGTGCTAGTTCTAACCAAGAGACCCAGTACTTC.

The chain joins TRBV10-3 to TRBJ2-3; no definite D call. Germline V gene sequence: CDR1 ENHRY, CDR2 SYGVKD. Trimming took 3 bases from V and 0 from J, leaving 7 bases between them. The CDR3 spans 14 residues. Here the CDR3 DNA reads TGTGCCATCAGTGAATCCGGAAGCACAGATACGCAGTATTTT. Amino acids: CAISESGSTDTQYF.

The chain carries TRBV12-3 or TRBV12-4 and TRBJ1-6; D uncertain. This CDR3 region has 13 residues. Trimming pared 8 bases from V and 7 bases from J, leaving 12 bases between. The CDR3 reads CASSGSTNSPLHF. CDR3 nucleotide sequence: TGTGCCAGCTCGGGCAGTACAAATTCACCCCTCCACTTT.

The gene calls are TRBV9 and TRBJ1-1; a weak D match, TRBD1 (5 bases). Per germline, CDR1 SGDLS and CDR2 YYNGEE. There are 15 residues in the CDR3. Trimming took off 2 bases at V and 0 bases at J, with 11 bases between the two ends. The CDR3 coding sequence is TGTGCCAGCAGCGTTTCCGGGGCCATGAACACTGAAGCTTTCTTT. Encoded protein: CASSVSGAMNTEAFF.

This clonotype was recorded a few times. The chain joins TRBV28 to TRBJ2-2; perhaps TRBD1 as D (5 bases). Germline lookup yields CDR1 MDHEN and CDR2 SYDVKM. This CDR3 has 14 residues. V dropped 8 bases and J dropped 6 bases, with 16 bases sitting between them. The CDR3 nucleotides are TGTGCCAGCTTTCGGCAGGGTTGGTCCGGGGAGCTGTTTTTT. Protein: CASFRQGWSGELFF.

V usage is TRBV20-1 and J usage is TRBJ2-7; the D gene is possibly TRBD2 (5 bases). In germline, CDR1 is DFQATT, CDR2 SNEGSKA (reference sequence). V dropped 8 bases and J dropped 7 bases, with 21 bases sitting between them. The CDR3 loop spans 13 amino acids. The CDR3 nucleotides read TGCAGTCGAGTGCCCGGGATGTTAAATGAGCAGTACTTC. It encodes CSRVPGMLNEQYF.

The chain links TRBV20-1 to TRBJ2-7, with TRBD2 as a possible D gene (6 bases). CDR3 size: 15 residues. Germline V gene sequence: CDR1 DFQATT, CDR2 SNEGSKA (reference sequence). Trimming cost V 5 bases and J 5 bases, with 22 bases left between them. The CDR3 loop reads CSADKPGLPLHEQYF. The CDR3 DNA reads TGCAGTGCTGACAAGCCGGGACTTCCCCTCCACGAGCAGTACTTC.

V usage is TRBV20-1 and J usage is TRBJ2-1; 9 nucleotides align to TRBD2. The CDR3 has 14 residues. Germline loops: CDR1 DFQATT, CDR2 SNEGSKA (reference sequence). J was trimmed by 9 bases and V by 4 bases; bases with no gene match: 10. This CDR3 reads CSAKTSGLGGEQFF. As DNA, the CDR3 is TGCAGTGCTAAGACTAGCGGTCTTGGCGGTGAGCAGTTCTTC.

The V and J genes are TRBV29-1 and TRBJ2-3, with TRBD2 matching 10 bases. J gave up 0 bases and V 3 bases, and 6 bases lay outside the gene matches. Germline assignment: CDR1 SQVTM and CDR2 ANQGSEA. The CDR3 covers 16 residues. The CDR3 DNA reads TGCAGCGTTGAGGGCCTAGCGGGGGCTAGCACAGATACGCAGTATTTT. The encoded protein is CSVEGLAGASTDTQYF.

This chain joins TRBV20-1 and TRBJ2-7, with TRBD2 matching over 11 bases. The V gene end was trimmed by 6 bases and the J gene end by 3 bases; junction bases not matched to a gene: 10. Germline-derived CDR1 and CDR2 are DFQATT and SNEGSKA (reference sequence). There are 15 residues in the CDR3. The CDR3 coding sequence is TGCAGTGCCAGACCTAGCGGGAGGATAATCTACGAGCAGTACTTC. Translating gives CSARPSGRIIYEQYF.

The sample holds a few counts of this clonotype. This sequence joins TRBV7-9 and TRBJ2-3; D unresolved. CDR3 length: 15 amino acids. V was cut by 2 bases and J by 5 bases, with 14 bases left in between. The germline V gene has CDR1 SEHNR and CDR2 FQNEAQ (reference sequence). The CDR3 is CASSLSVEDGDTQYF. CDR3 bases: TGTGCCAGCAGCTTAAGTGTAGAGGACGGAGATACGCAGTATTTT.

A remark on this clonotype: Sequence at one end of the junction differs from germline and may be a read error. The chain recombines TRBV7-2 with TRBJ2-5, with D possibly being TRBD2 (5 bases). The CDR3 is 15 residues long. Germline CDR1 reads SGHTA; CDR2 reads FQGNSA. CDR3 nucleotide sequence: TGTGCCAGCAGCTTAAGAGGAGGCTACCAAGAGGCCCAGTACTTC. Translated, it gives CASSLRGGYQEAQYF.

This clonotype appeared a few times. The chain employs TRBV29-1 and TRBJ2-7; D is ambiguous. The ends were cut back, 0 bases at V and 6 bases at J, with 12 bases in the middle. This CDR3 is 13 amino acids long. Per the germline V gene, CDR1 is SQVTM and CDR2 is ANQGSEA. CDR3: CSVEESAAGEQYF. The CDR3 nucleotides are TGCAGCGTTGAAGAATCGGCAGCAGGCGAGCAGTACTTC.

The V gene is TRBV10-3, the J gene TRBJ2-7; TRBD2 matches 10 bases. The DNA end is a closer match to TRBJ2-5, so the J assignment may be wrong. Germline loops: CDR1 ENHRY, CDR2 SYGVKD. This CDR3 is 18 amino acids long. The CDR3 nucleotides are TGTGCCATCGGTGTCGGTCGGCTAGCGGGAGTCCAGGGGGGGACCCAGTACTTC. This sequence encodes CAIGVGRLAGVQGGTQYF.

In this sample, this clonotype turned up a few times. The chain couples TRBV4-2 to TRBJ2-1, with D perhaps matching TRBD2 (6 bases). This CDR3 comprises 17 residues. Germline V lookup: CDR1 LGHNA, CDR2 YNFKEQ. Trimming left V 4 bases short and J 2 bases short, with 18 bases between. The CDR3 sequence: CASSPRYRGEAYNEQFF. The DNA for the CDR3 is TGTGCCAGCAGCCCCAGGTATCGAGGGGAGGCCTACAATGAGCAGTTCTTC.

There are a few counts of this clonotype. The chain recombines TRBV12-3 or TRBV12-4 with TRBJ1-2; possible D gene TRBD1, 5 bases. This CDR3 is built from 14 residues. Deletions cut 1 base from V and 7 bases from J, with 13 bases between. The CDR3 region has the DNA TGTGCCAGCAGTTTAGTACGCAGGGCGGGTGGCTACACCTTC. As protein: CASSLVRRAGGYTF.

V is TRBV11-2 and J is TRBJ2-1; a weak D match, TRBD1 (5 bases). V lost 4 bases to trimming and J lost 4 bases, with 11 bases between them. Looked up from germline, CDR1 is SGHAT and CDR2 is FQNNGV. This CDR3 spans 14 amino acids. CDR3 coding DNA: TGTGCCAGCAGCTCCGTCCAGGGTTACAATGAGCAGTTCTTC. It translates to CASSSVQGYNEQFF.

The V and J genes are TRBV9 and TRBJ1-1; D possibly corresponds to TRBD1 (5 bases). CDR1 and CDR2 (germline): SGDLS, YYNGEE. CDR3 size: 16 residues. Trimming left V 1 base short and J 0 bases short, with 13 bases between. The CDR3 region has the DNA TGTGCCAGCAGCGTATCACAGGCAGCCATGAACACTGAAGCTTTCTTT. It yields the protein CASSVSQAAMNTEAFF.